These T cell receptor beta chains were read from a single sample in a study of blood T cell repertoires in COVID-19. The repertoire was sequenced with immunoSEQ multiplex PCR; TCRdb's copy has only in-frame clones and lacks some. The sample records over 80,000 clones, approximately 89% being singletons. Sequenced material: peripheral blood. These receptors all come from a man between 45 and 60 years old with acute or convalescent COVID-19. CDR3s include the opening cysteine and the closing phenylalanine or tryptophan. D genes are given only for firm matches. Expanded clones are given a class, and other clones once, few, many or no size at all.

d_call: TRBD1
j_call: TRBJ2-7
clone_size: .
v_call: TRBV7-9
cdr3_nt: TGTGCCAGCAGGCAGACAGGGGAAGTTATCTACGAGCAGTACTTC
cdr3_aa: CASRQTGEVIYEQYF

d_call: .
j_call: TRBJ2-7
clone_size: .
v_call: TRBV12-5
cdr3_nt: TGTGCTAGTGGTTTGGTAACAGGGCCGCAATGGTACGAGCAGTACTTC
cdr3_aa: CASGLVTGPQWYEQYF

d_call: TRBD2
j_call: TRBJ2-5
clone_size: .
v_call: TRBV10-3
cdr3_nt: TGTGCCATCAGTGGGGGACTAGCGGCAGGACAAGAGACCCAGTACTTC
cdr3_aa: CAISGGLAAGQETQYF

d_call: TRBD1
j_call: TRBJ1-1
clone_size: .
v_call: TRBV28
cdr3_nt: TGTGCCAGCAGTTCCCCTAGGGGGCCCATGAACACTGAAGCTTTCTTT
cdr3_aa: CASSSPRGPMNTEAFF

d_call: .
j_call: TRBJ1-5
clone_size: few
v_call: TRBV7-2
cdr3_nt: TGTGCCAGCAGCTTATTACTCGGGGGAGGCCAGCCCCAGCATTTT
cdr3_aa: CASSLLLGGGQPQHF

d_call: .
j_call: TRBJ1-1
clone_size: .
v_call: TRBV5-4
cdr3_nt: TGTGCCAGCAGCTTATGGGGCAACAGGGAAGCTTTCTTT
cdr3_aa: CASSLWGNREAFF

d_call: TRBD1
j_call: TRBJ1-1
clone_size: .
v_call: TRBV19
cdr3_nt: TGTGCCAGTAGTAGACCGGGACAGGGGGCGACTGAAGCTTTCTTT
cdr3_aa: CASSRPGQGATEAFF

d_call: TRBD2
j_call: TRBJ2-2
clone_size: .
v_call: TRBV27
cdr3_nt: TGTGCCAGCAGTTTTCTAGCGGCCACCGGGGAGCTGTTTTTT
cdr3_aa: CASSFLAATGELFF

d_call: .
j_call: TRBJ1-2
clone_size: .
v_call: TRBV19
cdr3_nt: TGTGCCAGTAGTCCCAAGGTCCAGGCCAACTATGGCTACACCTTC
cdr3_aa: CASSPKVQANYGYTF

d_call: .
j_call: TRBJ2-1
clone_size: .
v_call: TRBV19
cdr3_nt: TGTGCCAGTAGTCCGCGGCGACAGGCCTACAATGAGCAGTTCTTC
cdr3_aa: CASSPRRQAYNEQFF

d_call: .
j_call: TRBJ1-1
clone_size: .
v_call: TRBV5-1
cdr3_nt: TGCGCCAGCAGCTTGGCCGGGGGGTTGAACACTGAAGCTTTCTTT
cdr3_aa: CASSLAGGLNTEAFF

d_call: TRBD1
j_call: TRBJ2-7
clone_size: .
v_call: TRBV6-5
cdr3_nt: TGTGCCAGCAGTCAACTCAGGGGGTACGGCGAGCAGTACTTC
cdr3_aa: CASSQLRGYGEQYF

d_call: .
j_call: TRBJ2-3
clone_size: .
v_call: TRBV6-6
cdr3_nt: TGTGCCAGCAGTCCTTATTCGTCGGGAGCACAGGGGATTACGCAGTATTTT
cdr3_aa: CASSPYSSGAQGITQYF

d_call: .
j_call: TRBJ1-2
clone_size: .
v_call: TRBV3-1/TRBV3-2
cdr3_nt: TGTGCCAGCAGCCAATCCTTTGCAGGCTATGGCTACACCTTC
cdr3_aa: CASSQSFAGYGYTF

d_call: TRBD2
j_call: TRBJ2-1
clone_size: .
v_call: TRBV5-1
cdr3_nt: TGCGCCAGCAGCTTCGCGCGGGGGTTCAATGAGCAGTTCTTC
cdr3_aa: CASSFARGFNEQFF

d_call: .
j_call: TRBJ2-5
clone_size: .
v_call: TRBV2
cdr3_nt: TGTGCCAGCAGTGAAGCGTTTGGGGAGACCCAAGAGACCCAGTACTTC
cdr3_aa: CASSEAFGETQETQYF

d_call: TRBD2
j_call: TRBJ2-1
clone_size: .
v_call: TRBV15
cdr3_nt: TGTGCCACCAGCAGAGATCCCAGCGGGAGTGTGAGTGAGCAGTTCTTC
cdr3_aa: CATSRDPSGSVSEQFF

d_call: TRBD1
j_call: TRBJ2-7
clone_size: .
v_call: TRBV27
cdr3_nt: TGTGCCAGCAGTCCAACGGGACAGGGTAGACCCTACGAGCAGTACTTC
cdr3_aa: CASSPTGQGRPYEQYF

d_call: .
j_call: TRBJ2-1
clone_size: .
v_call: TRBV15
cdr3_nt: TGTGCCACCAGCAGAGGGGAGCGGGTAGCCTACAATGAGCAGTTCTTC
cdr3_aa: CATSRGERVAYNEQFF

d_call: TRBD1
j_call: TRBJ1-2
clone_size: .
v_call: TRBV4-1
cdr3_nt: TGCGCCAGCAGCGTCAGACGGGACAGCGCGTATGGCTACACCTTC
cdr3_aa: CASSVRRDSAYGYTF